The rows below give T cell receptor beta chains drawn from one sample of a study of shared clonotypes between healthy human individuals. TCRdb's copy holds only in-frame clones and misses some; the assay was immunoSEQ multiplex PCR. Of about 2,500,000 clones in the sample, around nine tenths were seen once. The material sequenced was naive CD4+ T cells sorted from blood. All receptors derive from a man between 18 and 35 years old in good health. Both conserved end residues are trimmed from each CDR3. Fields, in order: J gene, V gene, CDR3 protein.

>TRBJ1-1|TRBV29-1
SGEPTGRTEAF
>TRBJ1-2|TRBV9
ASTSSPGNYGYT
>TRBJ2-3|TRBV5-1
ASSPLPSTDTQY
>TRBJ1-2|TRBV21-1
ASSKRPHTPSGGNYGYT
>TRBJ1-2|TRBV7-2
ASSFRGLDGYT
>TRBJ1-2|TRBV6-6
ASSPRGAYGYT
>TRBJ2-2|TRBV10-2
ASRDEGVGELF
>TRBJ1-1|TRBV5-1
ASSFRENTEAF
>TRBJ2-2|TRBV7-7
ASSLGQMNTGELF
>TRBJ1-5|TRBV25-1
ASSVTDSNQPQH
>TRBJ2-5|TRBV7-7
ASSLDWGGQETQY